One TCR beta chain is described in this entry. Which antigen it targets is not known. This specimen belongs to a study of T cells expressing NK-cell markers (dated by TCRdb to the early 2020s). At the level of the whole study: Seven or eight donors provided sorted CD3+CD56+NKG2C+, CD3+CD56+NKG2C- and CD3+CD56-NKG2C+ T-cell subsets, whose TCR beta-chain repertoires were profiled. Randomly selected healthy volunteers, three men and five women, were used as the eight sequenced donors. Seven of the eight sequenced donors were HCMV-seropositive and one was HCMV-seronegative. The libraries were sequenced on Illumina HiSeq 2000/2500, MiSeq or NextSeq, producing 2 x 150 bp reads.

HCMV-specific IgG was detected in serum with a commercial ELISA kit to determine HCMV serostatus. Ficoll density gradient centrifugation was used to isolate peripheral blood mononuclear cells from blood. The germline V gene specifies SNHLY as CDR1 and FYNNEI as CDR2. The CDR3 holds 16 amino acids from the cysteine to the phenylalanine. The protein alone is recorded here. The study at large found these results: It remained unclear whether the expanded NKG2C-expressing T cell clones were specific for HCMV antigens. Those dominant clonotypes were again the most abundant among CD3+CD56-NKG2C+ cells in several donors, at about 25-60.1%. In 6 or 7 donors, the dominant CD3+CD56+NKG2C+ clonotypes ranked among the top 10 CD8+ clonotypes, making up about 1.0-7.5% of CD8+ T cells.

TCRdb names Illumina HiSeq 2000 as the instrument used. 5'RACE template switching, by which a universal primer site and unique molecular identifiers were added, was used to make TCR beta cDNA libraries. Synthesis of cDNA was primed from the TCR beta constant segment and was followed by two consecutive PCR amplification steps. Concerning the study's data processing: MIGEC was used to demultiplex reads and group the reads by UMI, and MiTCR was used to assemble and quantify clonotypes. To exclude erroneous sequences, only TCR cDNA sequences supported by at least two reads were retained. The tcR package was used for downstream repertoire analysis, and clonotypes were matched between fractions using CDR3 nucleotide sequence together with V segment. VDJmatch was used to annotate antigen specificity against VDJdb, with one amino acid substitution in CDR3 allowed. Each entry corresponds to one CDR3 protein sequence from reads that TCRdb reprocessed, and DNA is not given. It is TCRdb's table, rather than the study itself, that gives the V and J calls and clone size. The sample table includes a few hundred thousand distinct CDR3 sequences. The ten top clones hold approximately 3.6% of the sample.

This chain joins TRBV2 to TRBJ2-1; TCRdb reports TRBD1, a call that lacks DNA to check it against. The sequenced material came from blood T cells: a sorted CD56 or NKG2C T cell subset, CD4+ or CD8+ T cells, or bulk PBMC T cells (not recorded which). The source of this sequence is a man aged 18 to 30 in good health. Donor details come from another sample of the same person, matched by shared clones. This receptor has the CDR3 CASSEVGQGGNNEQFF.